Listed here is a single TCR beta chain. Between the trimmed V and J ends, which lost 7 bases and 9 bases, there was a span of 19 bases. The CDR3 is 14 amino acids. CDR1 is MNHEY and CDR2 is SVGAGI in the germline V gene. This sample was included in a study of blood T cell repertoires in COVID-19. Study background: Acute and convalescent COVID-19 samples came from the United States, Italy and Spain. PBMCs, B-cell-depleted T cells, or T cells were the source of the cDNA or gDNA that made up the material.

How the authors handled the data: Estimated nucleated cell counts came from reference gene primer amplification. Assay used: immunoSEQ multiplex PCR; TCRdb lists only in-frame clones, some missing. That table gives V, J and clone size, and the DNA gave D and trimming. The sample contains roughly 62,000 clones, 75% to 80% of which appear only once. Sequencing was carried out using peripheral blood. The gene calls are TRBV6-5 and TRBJ2-1, with a possible D match to TRBD2 (6 bases). This receptor was obtained from a human donor in a cohort sampled during active COVID-19. The CDR3 nucleotides read TGTGCCAGCAACCGGGACTTCTCTAGTCGTGAGCAGTTCTTC. Protein: CASNRDFSSREQFF.